This T cell receptor beta chain was retrieved from a study of blood T cell repertoires in COVID-19. In germline, CDR1 is KGHDR, CDR2 SFDVKD. V was shortened by 6 bases and J by 10 bases, with 15 bases between the two germline ends. This CDR3 contains 14 residues. Clones were sequenced by immunoSEQ multiplex PCR, and TCRdb holds only the in-frame ones, with some missing. The repertoire holds about 250,000 clones, about 88% seen once, with less than 8.5% in the top ten. This sequence was found in a woman aged 50 to 60 who had been exposed to COVID-19. V and J are TRBV24-1 and TRBJ1-6; D might be TRBD1 (6 bases). The sample comprised PBMCs or T cells enriched from blood (not recorded which). The CDR3 DNA sequence: TGTGCCACCAGTCCTGGGGGGGGCGGGTCACCCCTCCACTTT. Its translation: CATSPGGGGSPLHF.